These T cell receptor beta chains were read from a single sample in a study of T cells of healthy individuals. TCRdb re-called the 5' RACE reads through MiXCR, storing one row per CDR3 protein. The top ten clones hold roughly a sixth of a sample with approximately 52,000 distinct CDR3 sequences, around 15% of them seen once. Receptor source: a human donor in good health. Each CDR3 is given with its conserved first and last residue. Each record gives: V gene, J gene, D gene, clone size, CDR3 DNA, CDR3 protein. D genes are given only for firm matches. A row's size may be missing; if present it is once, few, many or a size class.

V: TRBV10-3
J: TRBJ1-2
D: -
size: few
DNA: TGTGCCATCAGTGTAGACGGAATCTATGGCTACACCTTC
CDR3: CAISVDGIYGYTF

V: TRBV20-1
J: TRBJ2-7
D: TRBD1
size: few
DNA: TGCAGTGCTAAGCAGGGGGCAGGCTCCTACGAGCAGTACTTC
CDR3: CSAKQGAGSYEQYF

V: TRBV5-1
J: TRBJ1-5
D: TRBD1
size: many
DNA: TGCGCCAGCAGCTTGTCCGGACAGGGGAACAATCAGCCCCAGCATTTT
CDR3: CASSLSGQGNNQPQHF

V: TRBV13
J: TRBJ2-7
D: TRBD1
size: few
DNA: TGTGCCAGCAGCTGGAGGACAGGGTCGTACGAGCAGTACTTC
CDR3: CASSWRTGSYEQYF

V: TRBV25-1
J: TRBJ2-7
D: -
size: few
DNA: TGTGCCAGCAGTACCCACTACGAGCAGTACTTC
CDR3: CASSTHYEQYF

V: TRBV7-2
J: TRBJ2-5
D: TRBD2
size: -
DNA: TGTGCCAGCACAGGGTCTAGCGGGAGGTTAAGCCAACAAGAGACCCAGTACTTC
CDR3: CASTGSSGRLSQQETQYF

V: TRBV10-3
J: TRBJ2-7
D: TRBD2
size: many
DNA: TGTGCCATCAGTGAGTCTGGACTAGCGGGGTCCGAGCAGTACTTC
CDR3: CAISESGLAGSEQYF

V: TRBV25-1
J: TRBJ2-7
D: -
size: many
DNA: TGTGCCAGCAGTGCCCTCCGGTCCTACGAGCAGTACTTC
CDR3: CASSALRSYEQYF

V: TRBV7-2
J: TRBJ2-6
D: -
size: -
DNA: TGTGCCAGCAGCCCGCGGCTTGCGGCCAACGTCCTGACTTTC
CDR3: CASSPRLAANVLTF

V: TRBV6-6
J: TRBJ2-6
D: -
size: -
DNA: TGTGCCAGCAGGAGCGTTGCGTCTGGGGCCAACGTCCTGACTTTC
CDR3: CASRSVASGANVLTF

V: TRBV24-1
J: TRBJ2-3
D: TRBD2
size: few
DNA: TGTGCCACCAGTGATTTCCGACTAGCAGAAAGCACAGATACGCAGTATTTT
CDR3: CATSDFRLAESTDTQYF

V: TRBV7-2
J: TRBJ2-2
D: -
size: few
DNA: TGTGCCAGCAGCTTAGGACAGACCATTGTCGCGTCCGGGGAGCTGTTTTTT
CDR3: CASSLGQTIVASGELFF

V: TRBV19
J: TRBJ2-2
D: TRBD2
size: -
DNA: TGTGCCAGCACAAACGGGACTAGCGTTTCCGGGGAGCTGTTTTTT
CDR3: CASTNGTSVSGELFF

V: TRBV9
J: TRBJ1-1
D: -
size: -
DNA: TGTGCCAGCAGCGTGGGGTCGGGCACTGAAGCTTTCTTT
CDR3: CASSVGSGTEAFF

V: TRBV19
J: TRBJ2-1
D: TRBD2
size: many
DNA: TGTGCCAGTAGTATAGCGGCTAGCGGGGTATTGTTCCATGAGCAGTTCTTC
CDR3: CASSIAASGVLFHEQFF

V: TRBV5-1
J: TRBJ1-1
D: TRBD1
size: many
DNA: TGCGCCAGCAGCGTCCCTTTGACAGGGCGGAACACTGAAGCTTTCTTT
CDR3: CASSVPLTGRNTEAFF

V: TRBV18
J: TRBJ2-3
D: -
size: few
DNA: TGTGCCAGCTCACCACCGGCCGGGAGCACAGATACGCAGTATTTT
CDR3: CASSPPAGSTDTQYF

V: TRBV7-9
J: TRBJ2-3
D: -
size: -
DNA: TGTGCCAGCAGAACGGGCCGTAGCACAGATACGCAGTATTTT
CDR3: CASRTGRSTDTQYF

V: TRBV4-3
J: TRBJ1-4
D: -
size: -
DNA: TGCGCCAGCAGCCATAGTCGTTATAATGAAAAACTGTTTTTT
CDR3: CASSHSRYNEKLFF

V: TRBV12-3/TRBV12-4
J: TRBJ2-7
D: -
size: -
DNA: TGTGCCAGCAGTTTCTCCCTGGAAGCCTACGAGCAGTACTTC
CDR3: CASSFSLEAYEQYF

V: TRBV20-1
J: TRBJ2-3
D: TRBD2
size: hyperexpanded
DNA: TGCAGTGCTCTAGCGGGAGGGCCGGGCACAGATACGCAGTATTTT
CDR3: CSALAGGPGTDTQYF

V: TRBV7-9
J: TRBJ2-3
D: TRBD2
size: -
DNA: TGTGCCAGCAGCCAAAGGACTAGCGGGGGAAGTAGCACAGATACGCAGTATTTT
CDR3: CASSQRTSGGSSTDTQYF

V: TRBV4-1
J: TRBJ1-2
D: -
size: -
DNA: TGCGCCAGCAGCCAACCCGGGACTAACTATGGCTACACCTTC
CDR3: CASSQPGTNYGYTF

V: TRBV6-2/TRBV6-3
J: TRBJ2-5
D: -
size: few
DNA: TGTGCCAGCAGTTACCTCATAGGAAGAGATGCAAGAACCCAGTACTTC
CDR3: CASSYLIGRDARTQYF

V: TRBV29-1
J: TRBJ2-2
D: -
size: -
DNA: TGCAGCGTTGAAGACTGGACTACTCAGAACACCGGGGAGCTGTTTTTT
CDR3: CSVEDWTTQNTGELFF

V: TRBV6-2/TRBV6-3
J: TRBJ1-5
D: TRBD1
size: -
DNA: TGTGCCAGCAGTTCCGTCCGGACAGGAAGCAATCAGCCCCAGCATTTT
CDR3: CASSSVRTGSNQPQHF

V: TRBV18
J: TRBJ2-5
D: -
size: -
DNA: TGTGCCAGCTCACCGACACATCAGGGGACCCAAGAGACCCAGTACTTC
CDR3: CASSPTHQGTQETQYF

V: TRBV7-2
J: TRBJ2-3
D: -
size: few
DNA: TGTGCCAGCAGCTTAGATTTAGGGGTAACAGATACGCAGTATTTT
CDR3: CASSLDLGVTDTQYF

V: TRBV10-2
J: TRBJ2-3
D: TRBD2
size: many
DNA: TGCGCCAGCAGTGAGCAGCGGGAGTCAACAGATACGCAGTATTTT
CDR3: CASSEQRESTDTQYF

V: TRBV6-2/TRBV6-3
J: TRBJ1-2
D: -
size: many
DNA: TGTGCCAGCTGCTTCGCAGGGCACTATGGCTACACCTTC
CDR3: CASCFAGHYGYTF

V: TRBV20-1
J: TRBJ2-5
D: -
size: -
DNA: TGCAGTGCTAGCCGGGCTCAAGAGACCCAGTACTTC
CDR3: CSASRAQETQYF

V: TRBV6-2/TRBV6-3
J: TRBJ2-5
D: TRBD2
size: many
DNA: TGTGCCAGCAGCTCCTGGGCTAGCGGGGACCAAGAGACCCAGTACTTC
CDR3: CASSSWASGDQETQYF

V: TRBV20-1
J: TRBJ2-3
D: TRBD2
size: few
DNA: TGCAGTGCTAATCCCGGGGACTATGACACAGATACGCAGTATTTT
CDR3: CSANPGDYDTDTQYF

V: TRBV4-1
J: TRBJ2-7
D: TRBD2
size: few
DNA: TGCGCCAGCAGCCAAGATCCGGGACTAGTCTCCGAGCAGTACTTC
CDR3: CASSQDPGLVSEQYF

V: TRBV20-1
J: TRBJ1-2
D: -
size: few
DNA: TGCAGTGCTAGAGATCGAAGCGTGGGGCTAAATGGCTACACCTTC
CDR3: CSARDRSVGLNGYTF

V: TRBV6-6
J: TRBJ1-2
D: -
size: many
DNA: TGTGCCAGCAGCCAAGGCGGCGCGTATGGCTACACCTTC
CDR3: CASSQGGAYGYTF

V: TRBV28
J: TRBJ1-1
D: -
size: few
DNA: TGTGCCAGCAGTCCCCAGGGGTTGCGAACTGAAGCTTTCTTT
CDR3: CASSPQGLRTEAFF